One sample yielded the 5 T cell receptor beta chains listed below, sequenced in a study of blood T cell repertoires in COVID-19 (dated by TCRdb to between 2020 and 2021). Library prep was done by the immunoSEQ multiplex PCR assay. TCRdb holds this immuneACCESS table with in-frame rearrangements only. Some clones are missing; in checked studies, unresolved V genes explain under half, and the rest has no known cause. For this sample the table gives hundreds of thousands of clones, of which about 90% were detected only once. The ten most abundant clones make up approximately 0.3% of the sample. Sequencing used peripheral blood. The receptor source for this set is a woman between 18 and 30 years old with acute or convalescent COVID-19.

The chain links TRBV14 to TRBJ1-1, with D perhaps matching TRBD1 (6 bases). Germline CDR1 and CDR2: SGHDN and FVKESK. This CDR3 has 15 amino acids. Trimming removed 7 bases at V and 0 bases at J, with 15 bases between. Here the CDR3 DNA reads TGTGCCAGCACCCAGGGACAAGCCATGAACACTGAAGCTTTCTTT. Translating gives CASTQGQAMNTEAFF. Full variable domain (outside the CDR3, taken from reference TRBV14 and TRBJ1-1): EAGVTQFPSHSVIEKGQTVTLRCDPISGHDNLYWYRRVMGKEIKFLLHFVKESKQDESGMPNNRFLAERTGGTYSTLKVQPAELEDSGVYFCASTQGQAMNTEAFFGQGTRLTVV.

The table lists this clone with many counts. The chain joins TRBV13 to TRBJ2-5; D is possibly TRBD2 (7 bases). Trimming removed 8 bases from V and 1 base from J, with 17 bases in between. In germline, CDR1 is PRHDT, CDR2 FYEKMQ (reference sequence). The CDR3 runs to 15 residues. For the CDR3, the DNA is TGTGCCAGCCACCCGGGGCGGGGGCTCCAAGAGACCCAGTACTTC. Translating gives CASHPGRGLQETQYF.

CDR3 nucleotide sequence: TGTGCCAGTAGTATTGGGCTCCAGGGCGGCCATGGCTACACCTTC. Its protein is CASSIGLQGGHGYTF. The V call is TRBV19, the J call TRBJ1-2; D might be TRBD1 (5 bases). The V end lost 3 bases, the J end lost 6 bases, and 17 bases lay between the germline ends. The CDR3 consists of 15 residues. In germline, CDR1 is LNHDA, CDR2 SQIVND (reference sequence).

This rearrangement joins TRBV19 to TRBJ1-5; D is possibly TRBD1 (6 bases). This CDR3 comprises 15 residues. The V and J ends lost 4 bases and 0 bases respectively, with 10 bases between them. CDR1 is LNHDA, CDR2 SQIVND, per germline (reference sequence). The CDR3 DNA follows: TGTGCCAGTAGTAGAGGACAGTTTAGCAATCAGCCCCAGCATTTT. Translating it yields CASSRGQFSNQPQHF.

The chain employs TRBV29-1 and TRBJ2-7; the D gene is possibly TRBD1 (6 bases). The CDR3 has 13 amino acids. Trimming stripped 7 bases from V and 2 bases from J, with 15 bases between. CDR1 SQVTM and CDR2 ANQGSEA come from the germline V gene. The CDR3 spells CSARTDVAYEQYF. The CDR3 region has the DNA TGCAGCGCACGGACAGACGTGGCCTACGAGCAGTACTTC.